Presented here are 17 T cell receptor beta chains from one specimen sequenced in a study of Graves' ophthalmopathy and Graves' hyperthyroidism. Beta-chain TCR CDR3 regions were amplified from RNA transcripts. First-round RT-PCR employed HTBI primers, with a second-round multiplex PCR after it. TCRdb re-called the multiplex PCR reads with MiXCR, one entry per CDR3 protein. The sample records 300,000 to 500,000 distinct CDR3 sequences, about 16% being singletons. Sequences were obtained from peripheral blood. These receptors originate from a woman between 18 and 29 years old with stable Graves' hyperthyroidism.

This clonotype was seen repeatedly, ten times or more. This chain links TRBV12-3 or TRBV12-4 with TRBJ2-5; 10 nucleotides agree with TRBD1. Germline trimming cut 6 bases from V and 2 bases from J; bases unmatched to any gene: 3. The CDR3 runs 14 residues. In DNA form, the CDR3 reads TGTGCCAGCAGGGGGACAGGGGTTCAAGAGACCCAGTACTTC. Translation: CASRGTGVQETQYF.

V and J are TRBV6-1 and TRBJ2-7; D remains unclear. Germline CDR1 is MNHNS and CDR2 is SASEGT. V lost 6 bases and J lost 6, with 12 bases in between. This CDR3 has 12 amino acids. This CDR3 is CASSDASTEQYF. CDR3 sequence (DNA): TGTGCCAGCAGCGACGCGTCTACCGAGCAGTACTTC.

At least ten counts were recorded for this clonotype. CDR3 nucleotides: TGCAGTGCTAGACGAGACAGGGATAGAGAGACCCAGTACTTC. Residues: CSARRDRDRETQYF. The V call is TRBV20-1, the J call TRBJ2-5, with 7 bases identical to TRBD1. Germline V gene sequence: CDR1 DFQATT, CDR2 SNEGSKA (reference sequence). J lost 4 bases, V lost 2 bases, and 7 bases had no gene match. The length of the CDR3 is 14 residues.

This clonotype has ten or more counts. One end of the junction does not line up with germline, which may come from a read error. Here the CDR3 reads CASRQPGRRNSPLHF. The CDR3 DNA reads TGTGCTAGCAGGCAACCGGGACGTCGAAATTCACCCCTCCACTTT. V and J are TRBV7-7 and TRBJ1-6; tentatively, D is TRBD1 (5 bases). CDR1 is SSHAT and CDR2 is FNYEAQ in the germline V gene (reference sequence). This CDR3 is 15 amino acids long.

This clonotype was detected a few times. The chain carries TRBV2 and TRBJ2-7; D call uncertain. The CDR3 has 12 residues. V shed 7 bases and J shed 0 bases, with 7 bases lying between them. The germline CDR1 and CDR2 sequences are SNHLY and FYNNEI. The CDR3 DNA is TGTGCCAGCACCGAACTCTCCTACGAGCAGTACTTC. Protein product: CASTELSYEQYF.

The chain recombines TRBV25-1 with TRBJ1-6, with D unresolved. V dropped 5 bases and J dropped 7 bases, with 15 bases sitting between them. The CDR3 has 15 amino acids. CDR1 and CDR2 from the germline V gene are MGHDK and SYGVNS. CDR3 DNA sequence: TGTGCCAGCAGTTCGTCCGCCTCGGGGAATTCACCCCTCCACTTT. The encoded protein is CASSSSASGNSPLHF.

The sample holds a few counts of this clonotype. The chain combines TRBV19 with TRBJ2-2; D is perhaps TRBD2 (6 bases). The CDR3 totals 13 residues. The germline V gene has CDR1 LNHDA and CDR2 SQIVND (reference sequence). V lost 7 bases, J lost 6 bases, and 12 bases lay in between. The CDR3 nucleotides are TGTGCCAGTACGAGTTCGGGGGCCGGGGAGCTGTTTTTT. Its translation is CASTSSGAGELFF.

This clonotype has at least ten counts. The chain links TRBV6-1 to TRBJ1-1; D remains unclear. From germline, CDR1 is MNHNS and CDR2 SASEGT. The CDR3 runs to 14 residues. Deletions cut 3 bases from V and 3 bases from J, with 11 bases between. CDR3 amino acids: CASSDKAGYTEAFF. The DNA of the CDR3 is TGTGCCAGCAGTGACAAGGCTGGTTACACTGAAGCTTTCTTT.

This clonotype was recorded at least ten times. The CDR3 nucleotides are TGCGCCAGCAGCCAAAAAGGCCCAGGGGGCGCCCAAAATAATTCACCCCTCCACTTT. Translating it yields CASSQKGPGGAQNNSPLHF. The chain combines TRBV4-1 with TRBJ1-6; 8 bases line up with TRBD1. The V gene's germline CDR1 is MGHRA and CDR2 YSYEKL. J was trimmed by 5 bases and V by 2 bases; bases with no gene match: 14. CDR3 length: 19 residues.

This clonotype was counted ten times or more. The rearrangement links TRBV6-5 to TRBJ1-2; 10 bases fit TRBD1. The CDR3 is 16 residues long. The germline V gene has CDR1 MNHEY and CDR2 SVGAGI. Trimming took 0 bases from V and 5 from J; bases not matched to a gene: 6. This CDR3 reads CASSYSGTGQGYGYTF. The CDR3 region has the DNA TGTGCCAGCAGTTACTCCGGAACGGGACAGGGGTATGGCTACACCTTC.

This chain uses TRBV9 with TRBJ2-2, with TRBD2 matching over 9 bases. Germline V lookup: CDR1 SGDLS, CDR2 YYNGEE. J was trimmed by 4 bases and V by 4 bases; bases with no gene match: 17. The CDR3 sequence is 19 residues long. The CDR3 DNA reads TGTGCCAGCAGCTCACCCTCTGGGCGGGGGGGGCACGGCACCGGGGAGCTGTTTTTT. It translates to CASSSPSGRGGHGTGELFF.

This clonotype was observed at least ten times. The CDR3 DNA follows: TGTGCCAGCAGTTTGAAGGGACGACCTGAAGCTTTCTTT. It yields the protein CASSLKGRPEAFF. This chain connects TRBV12-3 or TRBV12-4 to TRBJ1-1, with a tentative D call TRBD1 (5 bases). The CDR3 runs 13 residues. V dropped 3 bases and J dropped 6 bases, with 11 bases sitting between them.

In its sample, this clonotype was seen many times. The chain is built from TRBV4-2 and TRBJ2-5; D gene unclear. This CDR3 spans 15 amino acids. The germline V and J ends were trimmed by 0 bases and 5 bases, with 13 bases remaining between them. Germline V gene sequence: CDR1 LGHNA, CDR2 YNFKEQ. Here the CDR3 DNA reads TGTGCCAGCAGCCAAGATCCGCTCGCCGGGGAGACCCAGTACTTC. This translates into CASSQDPLAGETQYF.

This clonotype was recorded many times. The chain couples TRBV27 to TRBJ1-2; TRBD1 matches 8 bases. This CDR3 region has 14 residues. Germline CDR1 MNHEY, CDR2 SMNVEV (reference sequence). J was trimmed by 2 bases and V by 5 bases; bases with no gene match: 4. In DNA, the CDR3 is TGTGCCAGCAGTATCGACAGGGGAAACTATGGCTACACCTTC. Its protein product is CASSIDRGNYGYTF.

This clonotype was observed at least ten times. CDR3 sequence reads: CASSFGSEETQYF. The DNA of the CDR3 is TGTGCCAGCAGTTTTGGATCGGAAGAGACCCAGTACTTC. This rearrangement joins TRBV12-3 or TRBV12-4 to TRBJ2-5; D is unclear. The V end lost 3 bases, the J end lost 3 bases, and 8 bases lay between the germline ends. The CDR3 totals 13 residues.

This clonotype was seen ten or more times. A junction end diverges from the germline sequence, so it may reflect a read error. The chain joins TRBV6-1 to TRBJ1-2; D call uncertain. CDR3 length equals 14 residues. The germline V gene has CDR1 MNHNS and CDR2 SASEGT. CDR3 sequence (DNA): TGTGCCAGCAGGTCCCGTGGGTCTTTGTATGACTACACCTTC. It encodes CASRSRGSLYDYTF.

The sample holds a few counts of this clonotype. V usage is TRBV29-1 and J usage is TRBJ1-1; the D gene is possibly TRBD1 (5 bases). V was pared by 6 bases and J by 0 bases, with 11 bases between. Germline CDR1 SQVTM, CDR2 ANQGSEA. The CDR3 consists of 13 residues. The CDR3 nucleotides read TGCAGCGTGGGGCTGAGGATGAACACTGAAGCTTTCTTT. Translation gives CSVGLRMNTEAFF.